Sequencing of this TCR beta chain was carried out in a study of blood T cell repertoires in COVID-19. Across the whole study: Whether acute or convalescent, the COVID-19 samples came from the United States, Italy and Spain. PBMCs, B-cell-depleted T cells, or T cells provided the cDNA or gDNA that made up the material.

Per the original data handling: Nucleated cell number was recorded as an estimate derived from reference gene primer amplification. The protocol was immunoSEQ multiplex PCR, while the TCRdb copy is restricted to in-frame clones and leaves out a portion. The V and J calls and clone size were taken over from that table, and D and trimming were inferred from the DNA. The repertoire has tens of thousands of clones, just under 85% of them found once; the top ten carry 3.4%. Germline lookup yields CDR1 LNHDA and CDR2 SQIVND (reference sequence). The CDR3 extends over 17 amino acids. The V and J ends lost 2 bases and 0 bases respectively, with 14 bases between them.

The TCR sequence derives from a man aged 45 to 65 with acute or convalescent COVID-19. The chain has TRBV19 and TRBJ2-1; TRBD1 might be the D (5 bases). Sequencing was carried out using peripheral blood. The CDR3 coding sequence is TGTGCCAGTAGTATATCTGGGGCGTGGGGCTCCTACAATGAGCAGTTCTTC. Translation: CASSISGAWGSYNEQFF.